The 4 T cell receptor beta chains given below trace back to one sample, sequenced in a study of PD-L1 blockade in urothelial cancer. The time point is: pretreatment peripheral blood. The assay was immunoSEQ multiplex PCR, and TCRdb's table has in-frame clones only and misses some. In the table there are just under 40,000 clones, roughly nine tenths of which are singletons. The input for sequencing was PBMCs, taken around atezolizumab (anti-PD-L1) treatment. The receptors were sampled from a woman aged 60-75 years with urothelial cancer.

The chain is built from TRBV10-3 and TRBJ2-7; tentatively, D is TRBD1 (5 bases). CDR3 length: 12 amino acids. In germline, CDR1 is ENHRY, CDR2 SYGVKD. V lost 7 bases and J lost 6, with 13 bases in between. The CDR3 DNA follows: TGTGCCATCAACACAGACAGATCCGAGCAGTACTTC. Its protein product is CAINTDRSEQYF.

This chain connects TRBV27 to TRBJ1-4, with 9 bases identical to TRBD1. Trimming removed 6 bases from V and 7 bases from J; junction bases left unmatched: 6. CDR3 size: 14 residues. Germline V gene lookup returns CDR1 MNHEY and CDR2 SMNVEV (reference sequence). CDR3 loop: CASRPTGGIEKLFF. CDR3 in DNA: TGTGCCAGCAGACCGACAGGGGGGATTGAAAAACTGTTTTTT.

The CDR3 is CASSVATSQETQYF. In DNA form, the CDR3 reads TGTGCCAGCAGCGTCGCCACGAGTCAAGAGACCCAGTACTTC. The rearrangement joins TRBV11-2 to TRBJ2-5; D is unclear. Germline CDR1 is SGHAT and CDR2 is FQNNGV. V was shortened by 5 bases and J by 2 bases, with 12 bases between the two germline ends. CDR3 length: 14 amino acids.

This chain uses TRBV19 with TRBJ1-1; D may be TRBD1 (6 bases). Germline CDR1 reads LNHDA; CDR2 reads SQIVND (reference sequence). V gave up 5 bases and J gave up 0 bases, with 19 bases separating them. The CDR3 covers 17 residues. The CDR3 loop is CASSDRFLSVMNTEAFF. The CDR3 DNA reads as TGTGCCAGTAGTGACAGGTTCTTATCGGTTATGAACACTGAAGCTTTCTTT.